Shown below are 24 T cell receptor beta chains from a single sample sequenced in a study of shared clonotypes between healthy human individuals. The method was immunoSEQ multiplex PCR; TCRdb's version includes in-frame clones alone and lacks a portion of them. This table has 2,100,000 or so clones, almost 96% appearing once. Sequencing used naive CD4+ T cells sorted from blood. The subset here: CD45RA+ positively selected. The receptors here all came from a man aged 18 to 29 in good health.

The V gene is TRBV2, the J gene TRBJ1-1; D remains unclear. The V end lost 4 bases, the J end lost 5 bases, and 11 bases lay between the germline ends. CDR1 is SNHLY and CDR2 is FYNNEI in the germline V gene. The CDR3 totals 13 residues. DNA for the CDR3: TGTGCCAGCAGTGTGGGTAAGGGAACTGAAGCTTTCTTT. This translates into CASSVGKGTEAFF.

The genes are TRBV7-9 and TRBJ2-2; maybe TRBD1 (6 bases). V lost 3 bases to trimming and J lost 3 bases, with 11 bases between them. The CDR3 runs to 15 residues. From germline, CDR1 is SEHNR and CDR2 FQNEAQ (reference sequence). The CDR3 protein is CASSFRDMYTGELFF. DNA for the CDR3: TGTGCCAGCAGCTTCCGGGACATGTACACCGGGGAGCTGTTTTTT.

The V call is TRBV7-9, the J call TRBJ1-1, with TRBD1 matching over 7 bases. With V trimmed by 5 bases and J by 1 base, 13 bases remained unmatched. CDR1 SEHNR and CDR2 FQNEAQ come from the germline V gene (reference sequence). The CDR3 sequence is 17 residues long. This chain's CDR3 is CASSLLLTQGSNTEAFF. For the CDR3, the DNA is TGTGCCAGCAGCCTACTCCTAACACAGGGGTCGAACACTGAAGCTTTCTTT.

CDR3 nucleotides: TGTGCCAGCAGTCCGAACACGGGACCGCGCTATGGCTACACCTTC. Amino acid sequence: CASSPNTGPRYGYTF. The gene calls are TRBV6-5 and TRBJ1-2; D is possibly TRBD1 (5 bases). The V end was cut by 5 bases, the J end by 4 bases, with 17 bases between. The germline V gene has CDR1 MNHEY and CDR2 SVGAGI. The CDR3 extends over 15 amino acids.

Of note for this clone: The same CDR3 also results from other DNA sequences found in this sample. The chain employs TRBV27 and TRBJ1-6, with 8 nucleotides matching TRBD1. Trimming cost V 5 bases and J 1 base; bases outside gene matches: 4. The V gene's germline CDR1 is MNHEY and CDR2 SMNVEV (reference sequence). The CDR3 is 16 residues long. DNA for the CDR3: TGTGCCAGCAGTCCGGACAGGGTGTCCTATAATTCACCCCTCCACTTT. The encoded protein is CASSPDRVSYNSPLHF.

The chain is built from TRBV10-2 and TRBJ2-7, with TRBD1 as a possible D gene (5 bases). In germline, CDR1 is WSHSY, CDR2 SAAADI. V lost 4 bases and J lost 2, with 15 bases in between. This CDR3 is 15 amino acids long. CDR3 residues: CASSGRDSQPYEQYF. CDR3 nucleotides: TGCGCCAGCAGTGGACGAGACAGTCAACCCTACGAGCAGTACTTC.

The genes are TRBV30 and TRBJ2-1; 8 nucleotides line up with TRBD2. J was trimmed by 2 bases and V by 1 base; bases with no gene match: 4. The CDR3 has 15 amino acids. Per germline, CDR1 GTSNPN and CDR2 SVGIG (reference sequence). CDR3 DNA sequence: TGTGCCTGGAGTGCAGGAGCGGGGGCCTACAATGAGCAGTTCTTC. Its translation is CAWSAGAGAYNEQFF.

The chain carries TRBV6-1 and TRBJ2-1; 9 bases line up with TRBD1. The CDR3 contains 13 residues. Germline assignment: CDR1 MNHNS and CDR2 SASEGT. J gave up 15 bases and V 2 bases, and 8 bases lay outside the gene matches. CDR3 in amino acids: CASSEPGQGFRFF. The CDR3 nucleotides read TGTGCCAGCAGTGAACCGGGACAGGGTTTTAGGTTCTTC.

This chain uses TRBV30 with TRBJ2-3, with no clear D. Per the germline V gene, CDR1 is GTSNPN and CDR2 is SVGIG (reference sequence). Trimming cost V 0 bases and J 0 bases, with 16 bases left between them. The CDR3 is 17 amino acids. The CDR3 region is CAWSVVGRLRSTDTQYF. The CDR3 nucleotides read TGTGCCTGGAGTGTAGTGGGCAGGTTACGGAGCACAGATACGCAGTATTTT.

CDR3 residues: CASSPREQGASGNTIYF. The CDR3 bases are TGTGCCAGCAGCCCCCGGGAACAGGGGGCTTCTGGAAACACCATATATTTT. The chain combines TRBV9 with TRBJ1-3, with 9 bases matching TRBD1. Per germline, CDR1 SGDLS and CDR2 YYNGEE. J gave up 1 base and V 4 bases, and 9 bases lay outside the gene matches. The CDR3 spans 17 residues.

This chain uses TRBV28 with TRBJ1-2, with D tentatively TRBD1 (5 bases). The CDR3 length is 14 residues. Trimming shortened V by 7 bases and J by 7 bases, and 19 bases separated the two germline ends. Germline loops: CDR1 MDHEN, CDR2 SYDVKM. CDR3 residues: CASTLVGQGSGYTF. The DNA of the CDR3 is TGTGCCAGCACCCTGGTGGGGCAGGGTAGTGGCTACACCTTC.

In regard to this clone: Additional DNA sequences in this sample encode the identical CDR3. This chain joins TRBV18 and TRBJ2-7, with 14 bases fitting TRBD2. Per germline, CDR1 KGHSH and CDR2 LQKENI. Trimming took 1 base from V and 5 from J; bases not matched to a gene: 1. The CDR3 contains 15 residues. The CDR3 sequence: CASSPRGLAGDEQYF. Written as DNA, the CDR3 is TGTGCCAGCTCACCACGGGGACTAGCGGGGGACGAGCAGTACTTC.

The DNA of the CDR3 is TGTGCCAGCAGCCCGGGGGACGCCCAATACGAGCAGTACTTC. Its protein is CASSPGDAQYEQYF. The chain couples TRBV11-3 to TRBJ2-7; tentative D call: TRBD2 (6 bases). Germline CDR1 is SGHNT and CDR2 is YENEEA. There are 14 residues in the CDR3. V was cut by 5 bases and J by 4 bases, with 15 bases left in between.

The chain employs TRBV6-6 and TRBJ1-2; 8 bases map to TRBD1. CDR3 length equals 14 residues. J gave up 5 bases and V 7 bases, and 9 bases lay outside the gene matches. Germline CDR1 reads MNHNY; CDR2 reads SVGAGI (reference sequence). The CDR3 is CASTPGQVDYGYTF. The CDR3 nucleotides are TGTGCCAGCACCCCGGGACAGGTCGATTATGGCTACACCTTC.

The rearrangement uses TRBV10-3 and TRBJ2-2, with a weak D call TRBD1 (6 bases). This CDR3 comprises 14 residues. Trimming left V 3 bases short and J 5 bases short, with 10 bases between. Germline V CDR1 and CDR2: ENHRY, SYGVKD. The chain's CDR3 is CAISEVRGTGELFF. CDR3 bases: TGTGCCATCAGTGAAGTCAGGGGTACCGGGGAGCTGTTTTTT.

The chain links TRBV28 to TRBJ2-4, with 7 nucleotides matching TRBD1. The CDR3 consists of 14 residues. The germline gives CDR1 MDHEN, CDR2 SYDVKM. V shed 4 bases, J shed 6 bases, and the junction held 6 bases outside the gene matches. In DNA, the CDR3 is TGTGCCAGCAGTTACGACAGGGCGGCAAACATTCAGTACTTC. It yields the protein CASSYDRAANIQYF.

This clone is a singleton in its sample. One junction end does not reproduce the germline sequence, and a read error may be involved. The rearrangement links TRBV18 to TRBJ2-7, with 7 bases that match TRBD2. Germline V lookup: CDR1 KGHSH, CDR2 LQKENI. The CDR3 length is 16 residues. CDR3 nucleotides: TGTGCCAGCTCACCTCGGGGGGACCCCTTTTCCTACGAGCAGTACTTT. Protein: CASSPRGDPFSYEQYF.

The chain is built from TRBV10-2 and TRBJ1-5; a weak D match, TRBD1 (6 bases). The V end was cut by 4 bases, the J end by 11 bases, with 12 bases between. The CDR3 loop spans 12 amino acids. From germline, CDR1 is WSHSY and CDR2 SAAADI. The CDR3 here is CASSARGEAQHF. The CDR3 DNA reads TGCGCCAGCAGTGCCAGGGGCGAAGCCCAGCATTTT.

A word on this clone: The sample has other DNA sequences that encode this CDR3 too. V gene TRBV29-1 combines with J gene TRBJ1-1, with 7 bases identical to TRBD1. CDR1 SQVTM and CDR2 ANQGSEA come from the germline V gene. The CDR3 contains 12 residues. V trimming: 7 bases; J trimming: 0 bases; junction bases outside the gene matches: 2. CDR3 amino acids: CSAGQLNTEAFF. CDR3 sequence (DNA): TGCAGCGCGGGACAGCTGAACACTGAAGCTTTCTTT. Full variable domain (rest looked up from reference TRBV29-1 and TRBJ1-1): SAVISQKPSRDICQRGTSLTIQCQVDSQVTMMFWYRQQPGQSLTLIATANQGSEATYESGFVIDKFPISRPNLTFSTLTVSNMSPEDSSIYLCSAGQLNTEAFFGQGTRLTVV.

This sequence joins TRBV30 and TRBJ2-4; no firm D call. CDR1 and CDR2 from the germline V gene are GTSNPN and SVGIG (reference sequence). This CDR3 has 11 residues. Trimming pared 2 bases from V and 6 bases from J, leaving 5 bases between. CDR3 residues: CAWSSLNIQYF. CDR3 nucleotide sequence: TGTGCCTGGAGTAGCCTAAACATTCAGTACTTC.

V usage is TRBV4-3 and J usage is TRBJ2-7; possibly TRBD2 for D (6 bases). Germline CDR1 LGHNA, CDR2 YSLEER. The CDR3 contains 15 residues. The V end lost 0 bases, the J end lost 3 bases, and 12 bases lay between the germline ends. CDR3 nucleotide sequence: TGCGCCAGCAGCCAAGAAGGGGACTCCTACTACGAGCAGTACTTC. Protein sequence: CASSQEGDSYYEQYF.

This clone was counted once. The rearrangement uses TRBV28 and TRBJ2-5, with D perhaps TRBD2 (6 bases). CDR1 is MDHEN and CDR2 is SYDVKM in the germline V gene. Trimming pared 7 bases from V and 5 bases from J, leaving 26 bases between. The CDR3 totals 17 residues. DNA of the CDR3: TGTGCCAGCACCCCAATGGGATACGGACGCCGGGGGGAGACCCAGTACTTC. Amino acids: CASTPMGYGRRGETQYF.

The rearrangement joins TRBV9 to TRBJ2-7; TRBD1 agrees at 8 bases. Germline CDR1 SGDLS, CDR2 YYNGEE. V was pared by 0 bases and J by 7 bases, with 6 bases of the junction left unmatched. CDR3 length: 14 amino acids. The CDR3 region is CASSVAGGEKEQYF. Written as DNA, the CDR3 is TGTGCCAGCAGCGTAGCAGGGGGCGAGAAGGAGCAGTACTTC.

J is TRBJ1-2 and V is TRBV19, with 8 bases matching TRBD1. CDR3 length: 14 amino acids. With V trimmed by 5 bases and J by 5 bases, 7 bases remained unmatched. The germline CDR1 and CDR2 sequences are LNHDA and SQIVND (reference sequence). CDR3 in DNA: TGTGCCAGTAGTGGACAGGGAGAAGAATATGGCTACACCTTC. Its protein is CASSGQGEEYGYTF.